This T cell receptor (beta chain) was obtained from a study of siplizumab effects on memory and regulatory T cells. Overall study findings and caveats: Naive versus memory phenotype went unassigned for roughly 75-96% of proliferating CD4+ or CD8+ clones. Proliferating Tregs taken from siplizumab cultures were not shown to have a confirmed suppressive function. Alloreactive sequences whose origin lay in unstimulated CD4+ memory cells were significantly reduced by siplizumab.

The table came from immunoSEQ multiplex PCR; TCRdb's copy has only in-frame clones and leaves some out. This table has roughly 120,000 clones, roughly 92% appearing once. In the case of this clone: Its antigen is unknown.

The sequence was collected from a human donor in good health. Sequenced material: CD4+ T cells sorted from blood.

CDR3: CASSLRPDTGELFF. As DNA, the CDR3 is TGCGCCAGCAGCTTGAGGCCGGACACCGGGGAGCTGTTTTTT. The V call is TRBV5-1, the J call TRBJ2-2; no clear D gene. Germline CDR1 and CDR2: SGHRS and YFSETQ. The V end lost 1 base, the J end lost 3 bases, and 7 bases lay between the germline ends. The CDR3 loop spans 14 amino acids. Filled out from reference TRBV5-1 and TRBJ2-2, the complete variable domain reads KAGVTQTPRYLIKTRGQQVTLSCSPISGHRSVSWYQQTPGQGLQFLFEYFSETQRNKGNFPGRFSGRQFSNSRSEMNVSTLELGDSALYLCASSLRPDTGELFFGEGSRLTVL.